The 22 T cell receptor beta chains in this list originate from one sample, sequenced in a study of T cell repertoires in cytomegalovirus infection. Their recognized antigens are unknown. TCRdb used MiXCR to reprocess the reads, holding one entry per CDR3 protein. The sample records approximately 600,000 distinct CDR3 sequences, around 40% being singletons. Material: cultured PBMCs, obtained from culture after CMV antigen stimulation. All receptors derive from a human donor in good health (CMV status not recorded). Some clones in this sample may be carry-over from other donors' samples.

In this sample, this clonotype turned up once. V usage is TRBV7-6 and J usage is TRBJ2-3, with TRBD1 as a possible D gene (6 bases). Per the germline V gene, CDR1 is SGHVS and CDR2 is FNYEAQ. The V gene lost 3 bases and the J gene lost 7 bases, with 17 bases spanning the gap. The CDR3 spans 15 residues. The CDR3 protein is CASSFRKLQGYTQYF. The CDR3 coding sequence is TGTGCCAGCAGCTTCCGCAAATTACAGGGTTATACGCAGTATTTT.

The rearrangement links TRBV7-6 to TRBJ2-7; tentatively, D is TRBD2 (6 bases). Germline CDR1 SGHVS, CDR2 FNYEAQ. V was clipped by 5 bases and J by 4 bases, with 15 bases between them. There are 14 residues in the CDR3. The CDR3 loop reads CASSRFQAGYEQYF. The CDR3 DNA follows: TGTGCCAGCAGCCGCTTTCAGGCGGGGTACGAGCAGTACTTC.

This chain links TRBV12-3 or TRBV12-4 with TRBJ1-1; a weak D match, TRBD1 (5 bases). The CDR3 has 14 residues. Between the trimmed V and J ends, which lost 4 bases and 3 bases, there was a span of 12 bases. CDR3 nucleotides: TGTGCCAGCAGTTCGGGGGGTTGGGACACTGAAGCTTTCTTT. Protein sequence: CASSSGGWDTEAFF.

Only a few counts were recorded for this clonotype. The CDR3 DNA reads TGTGCCAGCAGCTCCCGCAGGGGCGTCGAGCAGTTCTTC. Translation: CASSSRRGVEQFF. V usage is TRBV7-2 and J usage is TRBJ2-1, with D tentatively TRBD1 (6 bases). Per the germline V gene, CDR1 is SGHTA and CDR2 is FQGNSA. There are 13 residues in the CDR3. V was pared by 4 bases and J by 10 bases, with 14 bases between.

The genes are TRBV12-3 or TRBV12-4 and TRBJ2-5; possible D gene TRBD1, 5 bases. V was pared by 3 bases and J by 3 bases, with 11 bases between. The CDR3 extends over 14 amino acids. The CDR3, as DNA: TGTGCCAGCAGTTTTATAGGGGAAGAAGAGACCCAGTACTTC. Translating it yields CASSFIGEEETQYF.

This clonotype was counted only a few times. The chain recombines TRBV20-1 with TRBJ2-3, with 10 bases aligning to TRBD2. CDR3 length equals 14 residues. The ends lost 6 bases at V and 1 base at J; junction bases unmatched: 4. Germline V lookup: CDR1 DFQATT, CDR2 SNEGSKA (reference sequence). CDR3 region: CSALGLAGTDTQYF. In DNA, the CDR3 is TGCAGTGCCCTTGGACTAGCGGGCACAGATACGCAGTATTTT.

The rearrangement links TRBV7-6 to TRBJ2-2, with D tentatively TRBD2 (5 bases). V was shortened by 0 bases and J by 5 bases, with 16 bases between the two germline ends. The V gene's germline CDR1 is SGHVS and CDR2 FNYEAQ. The CDR3 is made up of 17 amino acids. For the CDR3, the DNA is TGTGCCAGCAGCTTAGCCCCTGCCCTAGCTGTAACCGGGGAGCTGTTTTTT. Its protein is CASSLAPALAVTGELFF.

This clonotype has just one count. The CDR3 DNA reads as TGCAGTGCTAGACCGCTAACTAGCCTGGATGAGCAGTTCTTC. This gives the protein CSARPLTSLDEQFF. This rearrangement joins TRBV20-1 to TRBJ2-1; possibly TRBD2 for D (6 bases). V was shortened by 2 bases and J by 8 bases, with 16 bases between the two germline ends. Per the germline V gene, CDR1 is DFQATT and CDR2 is SNEGSKA (reference sequence). The CDR3 length is 14 residues.

This sequence joins TRBV10-3 and TRBJ2-3, with 9 positions matching TRBD2. The CDR3 contains 19 residues. Germline V gives CDR1 ENHRY, CDR2 SYGVKD. The V segment lost 2 bases and the J segment 0 bases; nucleotides outside the gene matches: 12. DNA for the CDR3: TGTGCCATCAGTGAGATTCCCCTGGGTCTAGCGGGGAGCACAGATACGCAGTATTTT. Its protein is CAISEIPLGLAGSTDTQYF.

Only a few counts were recorded for this clonotype. The chain joins TRBV6-1 to TRBJ1-6; D perhaps matches TRBD1 (5 bases). The CDR3 loop spans 13 amino acids. CDR1 is MNHNS and CDR2 is SASEGT in the germline V gene. V was pared by 10 bases and J by 6 bases, with 13 bases between. The CDR3 loop reads CAIRRDLNSPLHF. In DNA form, the CDR3 reads TGTGCCATCCGCCGGGACCTTAATTCACCCCTCCACTTT.

This clonotype was counted a few times. The V call is TRBV19, the J call TRBJ2-1, with 9 positions matching TRBD2. CDR1 and CDR2 (germline): LNHDA, SQIVND (reference sequence). This CDR3 contains 15 residues. V shed 5 bases, J shed 9 bases, and the junction held 11 bases outside the gene matches. The CDR3 nucleotides are TGTGCCAGTAGTCCCGTAGCGGGGGCACTAAGTGAGCAGTTCTTC. Protein sequence: CASSPVAGALSEQFF.

In its sample, this clonotype was seen many times. V is TRBV7-9 and J is TRBJ1-4; D not certain. V gave up 6 bases and J gave up 7 bases, with 18 bases separating them. Germline-derived CDR1 and CDR2 are SEHNR and FQNEAQ (reference sequence). CDR3 length equals 15 residues. The CDR3 sequence: CASSQEFGYSEKLFF. The DNA of the CDR3 is TGTGCCAGCAGTCAAGAATTCGGGTATTCTGAAAAACTGTTTTTT.

There are a few counts of this clonotype. The CDR3 reads CASSQLLSGQPQHF. CDR3 coding DNA: TGTGCCAGCAGCCAACTTTTGAGCGGCCAGCCCCAGCATTTT. The rearrangement links TRBV7-2 to TRBJ1-5; D ambiguous. V was trimmed by 5 bases and J by 7 bases, leaving 15 bases between them. This CDR3 comprises 14 residues. Germline CDR1 SGHTA, CDR2 FQGNSA.

Only one count was recorded for this clonotype. The chain carries TRBV20-1 and TRBJ2-3, with a weak D call TRBD2 (6 bases). V lost 3 bases to trimming and J lost 2 bases, with 15 bases between them. The CDR3 length is 15 residues. Germline V gives CDR1 DFQATT, CDR2 SNEGSKA (reference sequence). The CDR3 DNA reads as TGCAGTGCTAGTCCGACTAGTAGGGACACAGATACGCAGTATTTT. Protein sequence: CSASPTSRDTDTQYF.

This chain links TRBV20-1 with TRBJ2-7; no definite D call. Trimming removed 3 bases from V and 2 bases from J, with 8 bases in between. CDR3 length: 12 residues. CDR1 is DFQATT and CDR2 is SNEGSKA in the germline V gene (reference sequence). CDR3 protein: CSASIYPYEQYF. In DNA form, the CDR3 reads TGCAGTGCTAGTATCTACCCCTACGAGCAGTACTTC.

The V call is TRBV19, the J call TRBJ1-1, with a weak D call TRBD1 (5 bases). This CDR3 is built from 15 residues. Germline CDR1 and CDR2: LNHDA and SQIVND (reference sequence). Deletions cut 1 base from V and 4 bases from J, with 13 bases between. CDR3 sequence reads: CASSIAGVGGTEAFF. CDR3 coding DNA: TGTGCCAGTAGTATAGCGGGGGTGGGTGGCACTGAAGCTTTCTTT.

CDR3 sequence reads: CASSSPRRRNEQFF. Here the CDR3 DNA reads TGTGCCAGCAGCTCCCCTAGAAGACGGAATGAGCAGTTCTTC. V usage is TRBV11-2 and J usage is TRBJ2-1; D is undetermined. Germline CDR1 reads SGHAT; CDR2 reads FQNNGV. The CDR3 runs 14 residues. V lost 4 bases, J lost 7 bases, and 14 bases lay in between.

There are a few counts of this clonotype. The chain employs TRBV7-2 and TRBJ2-3; weak D call: TRBD2 (5 bases). V lost 4 bases and J lost 2, with 13 bases in between. CDR1 is SGHTA and CDR2 is FQGNSA in the germline V gene. The CDR3 is 15 amino acids. The CDR3 DNA is TGTGCCAGCAGCTCGTGGACTGACCCCACAGATACGCAGTATTTT. Residues: CASSSWTDPTDTQYF. The complete variable domain, with remaining parts taken from reference TRBV7-2 and TRBJ2-3, reads GAGVSQSPSNKVTEKGKDVELRCDPISGHTALYWYRQSLGQGLEFLIYFQGNSAPDKSGLPSDRFSAERTGGSVSTLTIQRTQQEDSAVYLCASSSWTDPTDTQYFGPGTRLTVL.

This clonotype came up a few times. The gene calls are TRBV5-5 and TRBJ1-1; D perhaps matches TRBD1 (6 bases). In germline, CDR1 is SGHKS, CDR2 YYEKEE (reference sequence). Trimming took off 4 bases at V and 6 bases at J, with 22 bases between the two ends. This CDR3 comprises 16 residues. The CDR3 spells CASSPRGGGNVAEAFF. As DNA, the CDR3 is TGTGCCAGCAGCCCCCGGGGAGGGGGGAATGTCGCTGAAGCTTTCTTT.

In its sample, this clonotype was seen a few times. The chain has TRBV6-2 or TRBV6-3 and TRBJ2-2, with no clear D. The germline V gene encodes CDR1 MNHEY and CDR2 SVGEGT. The CDR3 has 14 amino acids. Trimming cost V 7 bases and J 3 bases, with 12 bases left between them. The CDR3 nucleotides are TGTGCCAGCAACCATAACACATACACCGGGGAGCTGTTTTTT. Translating gives CASNHNTYTGELFF.

This clonotype was counted between two and nine times. The V gene is TRBV6-4, the J gene TRBJ2-1, with D possibly matching TRBD1 (6 bases). V was shortened by 2 bases and J by 2 bases, with 13 bases between the two germline ends. The germline CDR1 and CDR2 sequences are MRHNA and SNTAGT. This CDR3 contains 16 residues. CDR3 bases: TGTGCCAGCAGTGACGGTCCAGGGACACCCTACAATGAGCAGTTCTTC. Its protein product is CASSDGPGTPYNEQFF.

This chain connects TRBV6-2 or TRBV6-3 to TRBJ2-7; D tentatively fits TRBD1 or TRBD2 (10 bases each). Deletions cut 6 bases from V and 2 bases from J, with 17 bases between. The V gene's germline CDR1 is MNHEY and CDR2 SVGEGT. The CDR3 spans 15 residues. CDR3 sequence: CASRLAGTGAYEQYF. CDR3 coding DNA: TGTGCCAGCAGACTAGCGGGGACAGGGGCCTACGAGCAGTACTTC.